This TCR beta chain was sequenced in a study of blood T cell dynamics during melanoma immunotherapy. The time point: pre-treatment baseline. Clones were sequenced by immunoSEQ multiplex PCR, and TCRdb holds only the in-frame ones, with some missing. Among some 5,900 clones listed, about 88% were seen once. V was clipped by 2 bases and J by 4 bases; unmatched bases: 8. The germline V gene encodes CDR1 SGHTA and CDR2 FQGNSA. The CDR3 runs to 16 residues. This clone was seen once. V usage is TRBV7-2 and J usage is TRBJ1-3; 7 bases are shared with TRBD1. Sequenced material: blood, taken from a patient treated with checkpoint blockade. This receptor was taken from a human donor with melanoma. The CDR3 nucleotides are TGTGCCAGCAGCTTACGGCGGACAGGCGGGGGAAACACCATATATTTT. It specifies CASSLRRTGGGNTIYF.